A single sample is the source of the 30 T cell receptor beta chains below, sequenced in a study of cytomegalovirus exposure and HLA in healthy donors. Primers included in the PCR were 60 Vbeta and 13 Jbeta primers. Method: immunoSEQ multiplex PCR; TCRdb's copy keeps in-frame clones and lacks some. Of some 100,000 clones in the sample, roughly 77% are singletons; the top ten hold around 5%. The specimen was PBMCs. The source is a man aged 45 to 65 in good health and CMV-seropositive.

On this clone itself: Germline is not matched at one junction end, which may reflect a read error. The chain joins TRBV5-1 to TRBJ2-2; D not resolved. Germline V gives CDR1 SGHRS, CDR2 YFSETQ. CDR3 size: 15 residues. CDR3 sequence (DNA): TGCGCCAGCAACTTGGACGAGAGATCCACCGGGGAGCTGTTTTTT. This gives the protein CASNLDERSTGELFF.

This clone has only one observation. The V call is TRBV27, the J call TRBJ1-2; 8 bases align to TRBD1. This CDR3 contains 13 residues. CDR1 MNHEY and CDR2 SMNVEV come from the germline V gene (reference sequence). V lost 1 base, J lost 8 bases, and 3 bases stayed unmatched. This chain's CDR3 is CASSLFPGGGYTF. The CDR3, as DNA: TGTGCCAGCAGTTTATTTCCAGGGGGCGGCTACACCTTC.

This chain joins TRBV7-3 and TRBJ2-7, with 7 bases aligning to TRBD1. Per the germline V gene, CDR1 is SGHTA and CDR2 is FQGTGA. V lost 5 bases, J lost 3 bases, and 7 bases stayed unmatched. The CDR3 contains 14 residues. CDR3 in amino acids: CASSPYPGGYEQYF. CDR3 DNA sequence: TGTGCCAGCAGCCCATATCCAGGGGGCTACGAGCAGTACTTC.

This chain connects TRBV5-1 to TRBJ2-5, with a tentative D call TRBD1 (6 bases). Germline lookup yields CDR1 SGHRS and CDR2 YFSETQ. Trimming left V 1 base short and J 1 base short, with 11 bases between. The CDR3 is 15 residues long. The CDR3, as DNA: TGCGCCAGCAGCTTGATGGACAGCAGCCAAGAGACCCAGTACTTC. Its protein product is CASSLMDSSQETQYF.

The chain links TRBV25-1 to TRBJ2-2, with 9 bases lining up with TRBD1. The CDR3 extends over 17 amino acids. V shed 6 bases and J 6 bases; nucleotides not matched to a gene: 14. Germline V gene sequence: CDR1 MGHDK, CDR2 SYGVNS. CDR3 sequence (DNA): TGTGCCAGCAGCAAACTATCCGGGACAGGGATTGCCGGGGAGCTGTTTTTT. Encoded protein: CASSKLSGTGIAGELFF.

This chain connects TRBV19 to TRBJ1-2, with a possible D match to TRBD1 (5 bases). Between the trimmed V and J ends, which lost 5 bases and 0 bases, there was a span of 13 bases. The CDR3 is 15 amino acids. Per germline, CDR1 LNHDA and CDR2 SQIVND (reference sequence). CDR3 residues: CASSLQATANYGYTF. The CDR3 nucleotides are TGTGCCAGTAGTTTACAGGCGACAGCTAACTATGGCTACACCTTC. The whole variable domain, filled in from reference TRBV19 and TRBJ1-2, reads DGGITQSPKYLFRKEGQNVTLSCEQNLNHDAMYWYRQDPGQGLRLIYYSQIVNDFQKGDIAEGYSVSREKKESFPLTVTSAQKNPTAFYLCASSLQATANYGYTFGSGTRLTVV.

This chain uses TRBV9 with TRBJ1-1; unclear D gene. V was trimmed by 0 bases and J by 0 bases, leaving 12 bases between them. The germline CDR1 and CDR2 sequences are SGDLS and YYNGEE. The CDR3 length is 16 residues. The CDR3 reads CASSVEGNRMNTEAFF. CDR3 DNA: TGTGCCAGCAGCGTAGAAGGAAACAGAATGAACACTGAAGCTTTCTTT.

This chain connects TRBV7-6 to TRBJ1-1; the match to TRBD1 covers 9 bases. The V segment lost 5 bases and the J segment 1 base; nucleotides outside the gene matches: 5. Germline CDR1 SGHVS, CDR2 FNYEAQ. The CDR3 loop spans 15 amino acids. For the CDR3, the DNA is TGTGCCAGCAGCACGGGACAGGGAGAGAACACTGAAGCTTTCTTT. As protein: CASSTGQGENTEAFF. The full variable domain, its missing parts supplied by reference TRBV7-6 and TRBJ1-1, is GAGVSQSPRYKVTKRGQDVALRCDPISGHVSLYWYRQALGQGPEFLTYFNYEAQQDKSGLPNDRFSAERPEGSISTLTIQRTEQRDSAMYRCASSTGQGENTEAFFGQGTRLTVV.

The V gene is TRBV9, the J gene TRBJ2-3; possibly TRBD1 for D (6 bases). The CDR3 runs 17 residues. In germline, CDR1 is SGDLS, CDR2 YYNGEE. Trimming shortened V by 0 bases and J by 0 bases, and 14 bases separated the two germline ends. The chain's CDR3 is CASSVGGWTESTDTQYF. The CDR3 DNA is TGTGCCAGCAGCGTAGGTGGTTGGACAGAGAGCACAGATACGCAGTATTTT.

The chain recombines TRBV30 with TRBJ1-3; TRBD1 is a possible D gene (6 bases). Germline V gene data show CDR1 as GTSNPN and CDR2 as SVGIG (reference sequence). V shed 2 bases and J shed 1 base, with 9 bases lying between them. CDR3 length equals 14 residues. CDR3 nucleotide sequence: TGTGCCTGGAGTCCGCAGGGGTCTGGAAACACCATATATTTT. Translating gives CAWSPQGSGNTIYF.

Remarks on this clone: Other DNA variants within this sample encode the same CDR3. CDR3 sequence (DNA): TGCAGCGTTGAGGGACAGGGGAACTATGGCTACACCTTC. Translation: CSVEGQGNYGYTF. J is TRBJ1-2 and V is TRBV29-1; the match to TRBD1 covers 10 bases. V lost 3 bases, J lost 2 bases, and 0 bases stayed unmatched. The CDR3 contains 13 residues. Germline V CDR1 and CDR2: SQVTM, ANQGSEA.

The chain joins TRBV6-6 to TRBJ2-7; TRBD2 aligns across 8 bases. Germline loops: CDR1 MNHNY, CDR2 SVGAGI (reference sequence). This CDR3 region has 13 residues. The junction had 4 bases not matched to a gene; V was cut back by 6 bases and J by 3 bases. This CDR3 is CASSPGGGYEQYF. CDR3 DNA sequence: TGTGCCAGCAGCCCCGGGGGGGGCTACGAGCAGTACTTC.

In this sample, this clone turned up a few times. V gene TRBV5-1 combines with J gene TRBJ1-6; a weak D match, TRBD1 (6 bases). CDR3 length: 18 amino acids. Germline CDR1 reads SGHRS; CDR2 reads YFSETQ. V gave up 0 bases and J gave up 0 bases, with 13 bases separating them. The CDR3 nucleotides are TGCGCCAGCAGCTTGGGAGGTACAGGGAGCTCCTATAATTCACCCCTCCACTTT. Encoded protein: CASSLGGTGSSYNSPLHF. The full variable domain, with the rest looked up from reference TRBV5-1 and TRBJ1-6, is KAGVTQTPRYLIKTRGQQVTLSCSPISGHRSVSWYQQTPGQGLQFLFEYFSETQRNKGNFPGRFSGRQFSNSRSEMNVSTLELGDSALYLCASSLGGTGSSYNSPLHFGNGTRLTVT.

This clone appeared once. This chain joins TRBV5-1 and TRBJ2-1; TRBD2 matches 7 bases. The CDR3 is made up of 15 amino acids. Trimming removed 4 bases from V and 5 bases from J; junction bases left unmatched: 9. Germline CDR1 is SGHRS and CDR2 is YFSETQ. CDR3 sequence reads: CASSLPAGQNNEQFF. The CDR3 nucleotides are TGCGCCAGCAGCCTCCCAGCGGGGCAAAACAATGAGCAGTTCTTC.

This clone was seen only a few times. The V and J genes are TRBV5-4 and TRBJ2-3, with D uncertain. The V gene lost 7 bases and the J gene lost 0 bases, with 15 bases spanning the gap. The CDR3 contains 15 residues. The germline V gene encodes CDR1 SGHNT and CDR2 YYREEE (reference sequence). CDR3 sequence: CASSRRSYSTDTQYF. The CDR3 DNA reads as TGTGCCAGCTCACGCCGTAGCTACAGCACAGATACGCAGTATTTT.

The V and J genes are TRBV29-1 and TRBJ1-2; 8 bases are a match to TRBD1. V lost 6 bases, J lost 6 bases, and 9 bases stayed unmatched. Germline V CDR1 and CDR2: SQVTM, ANQGSEA. This CDR3 is 13 amino acids long. CDR3 sequence (DNA): TGCAGCGTCCCTTATGAACAGGGGGATGGCTACACCTTC. Protein: CSVPYEQGDGYTF.

The gene calls are TRBV29-1 and TRBJ1-1, with D maybe TRBD1 (5 bases). V was cut by 3 bases and J by 5 bases, with 13 bases left in between. This CDR3 region has 13 residues. Germline V gene lookup returns CDR1 SQVTM and CDR2 ANQGSEA. The CDR3 is CSVDPGRGTEAFF. For the CDR3, the DNA is TGCAGCGTTGACCCGGGGCGGGGGACTGAAGCTTTCTTT.

A word on this clone: The junction and the germline gene differ at one end; a read error may be behind it. This chain links TRBV19 with TRBJ1-1; tentatively, D is TRBD1 (6 bases). This CDR3 contains 12 residues. Germline V gives CDR1 LNHDA, CDR2 SQIVND (reference sequence). CDR3 nucleotides: TGTGCCAGTAGTCTCCTACAGGGCCGGGTGGACTTT. This gives the protein CASSLLQGRVDF.

This clone has a handful of counts. The chain couples TRBV4-1 to TRBJ2-7, with 8 bases matching TRBD1. Trimming took 0 bases from V and 5 from J; bases not matched to a gene: 18. Germline CDR1 and CDR2: MGHRA and YSYEKL. CDR3 length equals 19 residues. The CDR3: CASSQEGGRGPVELNEQYF. The CDR3 DNA sequence: TGCGCCAGCAGCCAAGAAGGAGGCAGGGGGCCCGTCGAGCTCAACGAGCAGTACTTC.

This sequence joins TRBV4-1 and TRBJ1-6; tentatively, D is TRBD1 (6 bases). This CDR3 has 18 residues. Germline V gene sequence: CDR1 MGHRA, CDR2 YSYEKL. V was cut by 3 bases and J by 7 bases, with 22 bases left in between. The CDR3 nucleotides read TGCGCCAGCAGCCAGCAAGCACCCACAGGGTTGGAGAATTCACCCCTCCACTTT. Protein product: CASSQQAPTGLENSPLHF.

This clone was recorded only once. This sequence joins TRBV5-6 and TRBJ2-7; 9 positions match TRBD1. The length of the CDR3 is 14 residues. Germline assignment: CDR1 SGHDT and CDR2 YYEEEE. J was trimmed by 4 bases and V by 4 bases; bases with no gene match: 6. This CDR3 is CASSHGQGTYEQYF. The CDR3 DNA sequence: TGTGCCAGCAGCCACGGACAGGGGACTTACGAGCAGTACTTC.

The chain recombines TRBV4-1 with TRBJ2-5; unclear D gene. The CDR3 is 14 residues long. CDR1 is MGHRA and CDR2 is YSYEKL in the germline V gene. V lost 1 base and J 6 bases, leaving 12 bases between the germline ends. The CDR3 reads CASSQVGSWKTQYF. CDR3 DNA: TGCGCCAGCAGCCAAGTGGGCAGTTGGAAGACCCAGTACTTC.

This chain links TRBV5-1 with TRBJ2-3; 13 bases are shared with TRBD2. The CDR3 consists of 18 residues. Unmatched junction bases numbered 4, after V lost 0 bases and J lost 0 bases. Germline loops: CDR1 SGHRS, CDR2 YFSETQ. The CDR3 here is CASSLAGTSGVSTDTQYF. CDR3 nucleotides: TGCGCCAGCAGCTTGGCAGGGACTAGCGGGGTTAGCACAGATACGCAGTATTTT.

The rearrangement joins TRBV7-8 to TRBJ1-1; D is possibly TRBD1 (6 bases). The CDR3 spans 15 residues. The V end lost 2 bases, the J end lost 0 bases, and 10 bases lay between the germline ends. Germline assignment: CDR1 SGHVS and CDR2 FQNEAQ. The CDR3 nucleotides read TGTGCCAGCAGCTTAATTGACAGGCTGAACACTGAAGCTTTCTTT. Translation gives CASSLIDRLNTEAFF.

As concerns this clone: Within the sample, other DNA sequences also encode this same CDR3. The chain recombines TRBV18 with TRBJ1-1; D unresolved. The CDR3 contains 14 residues. The germline V and J ends were trimmed by 0 bases and 0 bases, with 5 bases remaining between them. Germline loops: CDR1 KGHSH, CDR2 LQKENI. As DNA, the CDR3 is TGTGCCAGCTCACCACCGTCTGTGAACACTGAAGCTTTCTTT. Residues: CASSPPSVNTEAFF.

This sequence joins TRBV27 and TRBJ2-2; possible D gene TRBD2, 6 bases. Germline CDR1 MNHEY, CDR2 SMNVEV (reference sequence). The CDR3 consists of 15 residues. Deletions cut 1 base from V and 4 bases from J, with 10 bases between. CDR3 in amino acids: CASSLLAEPTGELFF. In DNA, the CDR3 is TGTGCCAGCAGTTTATTAGCGGAGCCCACCGGGGAGCTGTTTTTT.

The V gene is TRBV6-5, the J gene TRBJ1-6; 9 nucleotides agree with TRBD1. The CDR3 length is 15 residues. The germline V gene encodes CDR1 MNHEY and CDR2 SVGAGI. Trimming cost V 4 bases and J 7 bases; bases outside gene matches: 5. The CDR3 region is CASSSLDRGNSPLHF. The CDR3 DNA reads as TGTGCCAGCAGTTCCTTAGACAGGGGGAATTCACCCCTCCACTTT.

The chain is built from TRBV4-3 and TRBJ2-7; possible D gene TRBD1, 6 bases. There are 15 residues in the CDR3. Trimming stripped 4 bases from V and 5 bases from J, with 18 bases between. Germline V gene sequence: CDR1 LGHNA, CDR2 YSLEER. CDR3 sequence reads: CASSPTIDRTHEQYF. The DNA of the CDR3 is TGCGCCAGCAGCCCCACTATTGACAGGACCCACGAGCAGTACTTC.

This clone has only one observation. This specimen includes other DNA sequences encoding the same CDR3. The chain employs TRBV5-1 and TRBJ2-5; maybe TRBD1 (5 bases). Trimming cost V 2 bases and J 0 bases, with 8 bases left between them. The CDR3 is made up of 14 amino acids. The germline V gene encodes CDR1 SGHRS and CDR2 YFSETQ. The CDR3 DNA follows: TGCGCCAGCAGCTTACGACAGAACCAAGAGACCCAGTACTTC. This gives the protein CASSLRQNQETQYF.

The chain links TRBV6-5 to TRBJ1-1; D unclear. Looked up from germline, CDR1 is MNHEY and CDR2 is SVGAGI. The CDR3 length is 13 residues. Trimming removed 7 bases from V and 1 base from J, with 10 bases in between. This CDR3 is CASKSRRNTEAFF. CDR3 DNA: TGTGCCAGCAAAAGCCGGAGGAACACTGAAGCTTTCTTT.